This T cell receptor (beta chain) emerged from a study of regulatory T cells in long-lasting Graves disease. CDR1 is KGHDR, CDR2 SFDVKD, per germline. Trimming stripped 3 bases from V and 5 bases from J, with 15 bases between. This CDR3 is 15 amino acids long. General study results and limits: Small numbers of samples may have cut accuracy. For persistent Graves' patients, TCR diversity was lower than for newly diagnosed ones.

In building TCR beta libraries, iRepertoire HTBI primers were used together with Arm-PCR of CDR3 regions. MiXCR, run by TCRdb on the multiplex PCR reads, gives a single entry per CDR3 protein. The table has 350,000 to 500,000 distinct CDR3 sequences, 15% to 20% seen once; the top ten hold under 30%. Time point indicated: newly diagnosed GD, antithyroid drugs for less than 3 months. PBMC RNA was the source of the TCR library. Concerning this clonotype: Its antigen is unknown.

These same records also appear under a second study, on T cells in Graves' hyperthyroidism and ophthalmopathy.

The specimen was peripheral blood mononuclear cells (PBMCs), collected at new diagnosis, from a patient treated with antithyroid drugs. The receptor was isolated from a woman under 30 with Graves disease. The chain uses TRBV24-1 and TRBJ2-5, with TRBD1 as a possible D gene (6 bases). This chain's CDR3 is CATSDTRDIGETQYF. The DNA of the CDR3 is TGTGCCACCAGTGATACCCGGGACATCGGGGAGACCCAGTACTTC.